The 27 T cell receptor beta chains below were found in one sample sequenced in a study of shared clonotypes between healthy human individuals. This table comes from immunoSEQ multiplex PCR, and its TCRdb copy is limited to in-frame clones, with some not included. The table records about a million clones, 60% to 80% of them present only once. The sequencing input was memory CD4+ T cells from PBMCs. Subset indicated: CD45RA-negative fraction. Receptors were obtained from a man between 18 and 35 years old in good health. Some clones in this sample may be carry-over from other donors' samples.

This chain joins TRBV7-2 and TRBJ1-1; a possible D gene is TRBD1 (5 bases). V lost 2 bases and J lost 2, with 12 bases in between. CDR1 and CDR2 from the germline V gene are SGHTA and FQGNSA. This CDR3 spans 15 amino acids. CDR3 sequence: CASSLLPGTNTEAFF. CDR3 nucleotides: TGTGCCAGCAGCTTATTACCAGGGACCAACACTGAAGCTTTCTTT.

The chain carries TRBV29-1 and TRBJ2-3; weak D call: TRBD1 (6 bases). CDR1 is SQVTM and CDR2 is ANQGSEA in the germline V gene. This CDR3 has 13 amino acids. Between the trimmed V and J ends, which lost 8 bases and 5 bases, there was a span of 17 bases. DNA of the CDR3: TGCAGCCTGGGGGTACAGGGAAGAGATACGCAGTATTTT. Translating gives CSLGVQGRDTQYF.

The rearrangement uses TRBV4-3 and TRBJ2-7, with D hard to call. CDR1 and CDR2 (germline): LGHNA, YSLEER. V gave up 0 bases and J gave up 0 bases, with 9 bases separating them. The CDR3 covers 15 residues. In DNA form, the CDR3 reads TGCGCCAGCAGCCAAGATTTGGATTCCTCCTACGAGCAGTACTTC. Protein product: CASSQDLDSSYEQYF.

The chain recombines TRBV6-6 with TRBJ1-2; 7 nucleotides line up with TRBD1. Unmatched junction bases numbered 2, after V lost 2 bases and J lost 8 bases. From germline, CDR1 is MNHNY and CDR2 SVGAGI (reference sequence). CDR3 length: 12 residues. CDR3 DNA: TGTGCCAGCAGTTACAACAGGGGCGGCTACACCTTC. Translating gives CASSYNRGGYTF.

The genes are TRBV19 and TRBJ1-1; 7 bases line up with TRBD1. V was clipped by 1 base and J by 4 bases; unmatched bases: 9. Per germline, CDR1 LNHDA and CDR2 SQIVND (reference sequence). There are 16 residues in the CDR3. CDR3 coding DNA: TGTGCCAGTAGTATAGTCTTCACAGGGGCGAGCACTGAAGCTTTCTTT. Protein: CASSIVFTGASTEAFF.

This clone was detected many times. In the same sample, other DNA sequences code for this CDR3. This chain joins TRBV25-1 and TRBJ2-1, with 10 bases lining up with TRBD2. Germline loops: CDR1 MGHDK, CDR2 SYGVNS. The CDR3 runs to 13 residues. V shed 6 bases, J shed 6 bases, and the junction held 2 bases outside the gene matches. CDR3 in DNA: TGTGCCAGCAGCCGGACTAGCGGCAATGAGCAGTTCTTC. Translated, it gives CASSRTSGNEQFF.

The V and J genes are TRBV5-1 and TRBJ1-2; TRBD1 is a possible D gene (5 bases). The V end lost 0 bases, the J end lost 3 bases, and 12 bases lay between the germline ends. The CDR3 has 15 residues. Germline V lookup: CDR1 SGHRS, CDR2 YFSETQ. The CDR3 nucleotides are TGCGCCAGCAGCTTGGCCTTTGGGGCGGACTATGGCTACACCTTC. This gives the protein CASSLAFGADYGYTF.

This chain uses TRBV28 with TRBJ1-2; D is undetermined. This CDR3 comprises 14 residues. Germline CDR1 reads MDHEN; CDR2 reads SYDVKM. Between the trimmed V and J ends, which lost 3 bases and 5 bases, there was a span of 13 bases. As DNA, the CDR3 is TGTGCCAGCAGTTTTAGCCCCCCGAGTTATGGCTACACCTTC. This sequence encodes CASSFSPPSYGYTF.

J is TRBJ1-1 and V is TRBV10-3, with 7 bases that match TRBD1. The germline gives CDR1 ENHRY, CDR2 SYGVKD. This CDR3 region has 13 residues. Trimming cost V 8 bases and J 3 bases; bases outside gene matches: 6. The chain's CDR3 is CAIAGRGDTEAFF. As DNA, the CDR3 is TGTGCCATCGCTGGCAGGGGGGACACTGAAGCTTTCTTT.

The gene calls are TRBV7-2 and TRBJ2-7; D call uncertain. V shed 5 bases and J shed 2 bases, with 10 bases lying between them. This CDR3 comprises 13 residues. In germline, CDR1 is SGHTA, CDR2 FQGNSA. CDR3 region: CASSVGWAYEQYF. In DNA, the CDR3 is TGTGCCAGCAGCGTCGGGTGGGCCTACGAGCAGTACTTC.

V and J are TRBV5-6 and TRBJ2-3; 11 bases map to TRBD2. The CDR3 has 15 amino acids. After removal of 4 bases from V and 6 bases from J, the junction contained 7 bases not matched to a gene. From germline, CDR1 is SGHDT and CDR2 YYEEEE. The CDR3 reads CASSKIAGGPDTQYF. DNA for the CDR3: TGTGCCAGCAGCAAAATAGCGGGAGGGCCTGATACGCAGTATTTT. Full variable domain (rest looked up from reference TRBV5-6 and TRBJ2-3): DAGVTQSPTHLIKTRGQQVTLRCSPKSGHDTVSWYQQALGQGPQFIFQYYEEEERQRGNFPDRFSGHQFPNYSSELNVNALLLGDSALYLCASSKIAGGPDTQYFGPGTRLTVL.

Remarks on this clone: Other DNA sequences in the same sample also yield this CDR3. This sequence joins TRBV29-1 and TRBJ1-1, with TRBD1 identical over 9 bases. The V gene end was trimmed by 4 bases and the J gene end by 4 bases; junction bases not matched to a gene: 1. The germline V gene encodes CDR1 SQVTM and CDR2 ANQGSEA. This CDR3 has 12 amino acids. The DNA for the CDR3 is TGCAGCGTTGGGGGACAGGGCACTGAAGCTTTCTTT. Translating it yields CSVGGQGTEAFF.

The chain links TRBV2 to TRBJ1-2; perhaps TRBD1 as D (6 bases). V lost 5 bases, J lost 4 bases, and 11 bases lay in between. The CDR3 runs 13 residues. Germline V gene lookup returns CDR1 SNHLY and CDR2 FYNNEI. The CDR3 protein is CASSTTGTYGYTF. DNA of the CDR3: TGTGCCAGCAGTACGACAGGAACCTATGGCTACACCTTC.

The chain joins TRBV5-4 to TRBJ2-1, with TRBD2 identical over 8 bases. The CDR3 length is 15 residues. Per germline, CDR1 SGHNT and CDR2 YYREEE (reference sequence). The V and J ends lost 1 base and 7 bases, in that order; junction bases with no gene match: 7. DNA of the CDR3: TGTGCCAGCAGCTTGATAAGCGGGAGTACTAATGAGCAGTTCTTC. Translated, it gives CASSLISGSTNEQFF.

The CDR3 DNA sequence: TGTGCCAGCAGTGAGCCCAGGGACCAAGAGACCCAGTACTTC. Encoded protein: CASSEPRDQETQYF. This rearrangement joins TRBV2 to TRBJ2-5, with a weak D call TRBD1 (5 bases). Trimming removed 3 bases from V and 0 bases from J, with 8 bases in between. The germline V gene encodes CDR1 SNHLY and CDR2 FYNNEI. This CDR3 is 14 amino acids long.

The V and J genes are TRBV6-6 and TRBJ2-5, with D tentatively TRBD1 or TRBD2 (5 bases each). Germline loops: CDR1 MNHNY, CDR2 SVGAGI (reference sequence). V was clipped by 5 bases and J by 4 bases, with 11 bases between them. The CDR3 runs 13 residues. This CDR3 reads CASSVQRGETQYF. The CDR3 nucleotides read TGTGCCAGCAGTGTACAGAGGGGAGAGACCCAGTACTTC.

V and J are TRBV5-1 and TRBJ1-3; maybe TRBD1 (5 bases). CDR1 and CDR2 from the germline V gene are SGHRS and YFSETQ. CDR3 length: 14 amino acids. V was cut by 0 bases and J by 4 bases, with 8 bases left in between. The CDR3 coding sequence is TGCGCCAGCAGCTTGGTTCAGGGCGGAAACACCATATATTTT. Translation gives CASSLVQGGNTIYF. Full variable domain (outside the CDR3, taken from reference TRBV5-1 and TRBJ1-3): KAGVTQTPRYLIKTRGQQVTLSCSPISGHRSVSWYQQTPGQGLQFLFEYFSETQRNKGNFPGRFSGRQFSNSRSEMNVSTLELGDSALYLCASSLVQGGNTIYFGEGSWLTVV.

CDR3 bases: TGCGCCAGCAGCCAAATTGCCCCCCAGGGGACGGGTAGCAATCAGCCCCAGCATTTT. Its translation: CASSQIAPQGTGSNQPQHF. The chain uses TRBV4-1 and TRBJ1-5, with D possibly matching TRBD1 (6 bases). V lost 2 bases and J lost 0, with 20 bases in between. The CDR3 loop spans 19 amino acids. CDR1 MGHRA and CDR2 YSYEKL come from the germline V gene.

This clone was detected once. The V call is TRBV10-3, the J call TRBJ2-3; perhaps D is TRBD1 or TRBD2 (5 bases each). Germline V gene sequence: CDR1 ENHRY, CDR2 SYGVKD. There are 12 residues in the CDR3. Trimming took off 6 bases at V and 11 bases at J, with 15 bases between the two ends. For the CDR3, the DNA is TGTGCCATCAGCGACGGGACCGGAGGGCAGTATTTT. Translation gives CAISDGTGGQYF.

In this sample, this clone turned up a few times. The chain has TRBV30 and TRBJ1-1, with unresolved D. The CDR3 is 11 residues long. Trimming removed 5 bases from V and 4 bases from J, with 8 bases in between. Germline-derived CDR1 and CDR2 are GTSNPN and SVGIG (reference sequence). The CDR3 loop reads CAWRRVTEAFF. CDR3 sequence (DNA): TGTGCCTGGCGGCGGGTCACTGAAGCTTTCTTT.

The chain combines TRBV7-9 with TRBJ1-1; D is unclear. Deletions cut 1 base from V and 8 bases from J, with 8 bases between. The CDR3 is made up of 12 amino acids. Looked up from germline, CDR1 is SEHNR and CDR2 is FQNEAQ (reference sequence). CDR3 region: CASSLVREEAFF. The CDR3 nucleotides are TGTGCCAGCAGCTTAGTAAGGGAGGAAGCTTTCTTT. Together with reference TRBV7-9 and TRBJ1-1, the CDR3 gives the full variable domain: DTGVSQNPRHKITKRGQNVTFRCDPISEHNRLYWYRQTLGQGPEFLTYFQNEAQLEKSRLLSDRFSAERPKGSFSTLEIQRTEQGDSAMYLCASSLVREEAFFGQGTRLTVV.

This clone was observed once. The sample contains more than one DNA sequence encoding this CDR3. The J gene is TRBJ2-3, the V gene TRBV30; D is possibly TRBD1 or TRBD2 (5 bases each). The V end lost 1 base, the J end lost 6 bases, and 5 bases lay between the germline ends. The CDR3 contains 11 residues. Germline-derived CDR1 and CDR2 are GTSNPN and SVGIG (reference sequence). The CDR3: CAWSGGDTQYF. CDR3 nucleotides: TGTGCCTGGAGTGGGGGGGATACGCAGTATTTT.

About this clone: Other DNA sequences in this specimen translate into the identical CDR3. The V and J genes are TRBV5-5 and TRBJ1-5; D not resolved. The V gene lost 0 bases and the J gene lost 7 bases, with 5 bases spanning the gap. The CDR3 has 12 amino acids. CDR1 is SGHKS and CDR2 is YYEKEE in the germline V gene (reference sequence). Written as DNA, the CDR3 is TGTGCCAGCAGCTTGGAAGGGCAGCCCCAGCATTTT. It is translated as CASSLEGQPQHF. Complete variable domain (other parts from reference TRBV5-5 and TRBJ1-5): DAGVTQSPTHLIKTRGQQVTLRCSPISGHKSVSWYQQVLGQGPQFIFQYYEKEERGRGNFPDRFSARQFPNYSSELNVNALLLGDSALYLCASSLEGQPQHFGDGTRLSIL.

This sequence joins TRBV28 and TRBJ2-7, with D possibly TRBD1 on 8 matching bases. The CDR3 has 15 residues. Germline CDR1 is MDHEN and CDR2 is SYDVKM. Trimming removed 2 bases from V and 5 bases from J, with 16 bases in between. CDR3 loop: CASSLVDRDYHEQYF. The CDR3 bases are TGTGCCAGCAGTTTAGTGGACAGGGACTACCACGAGCAGTACTTC.

The genes are TRBV29-1 and TRBJ2-7; tentative D call: TRBD1 (5 bases). With 1 base removed from V and 4 bases from J, the gap between germline ends came to 14 bases. Germline V lookup: CDR1 SQVTM, CDR2 ANQGSEA. The CDR3 runs to 14 residues. CDR3 loop: CSVEVTGSSYEQYF. The CDR3 DNA is TGCAGCGTTGAAGTAACAGGCAGTTCATACGAGCAGTACTTC.

The J gene is TRBJ1-5, the V gene TRBV28; TRBD1 is a possible D gene (5 bases). The CDR3 consists of 13 residues. Trimming removed 9 bases from V and 8 bases from J, with 17 bases in between. Germline CDR1 is MDHEN and CDR2 is SYDVKM. CDR3 sequence: CASGGRGEEPQHF. DNA for the CDR3: TGTGCCAGTGGGGGAAGGGGTGAGGAGCCCCAGCATTTT.

A remark on this clone: Other nucleotide sequences in the sample specify the same CDR3. V is TRBV19 and J is TRBJ2-1, with 7 bases that match TRBD2. Germline V gene sequence: CDR1 LNHDA, CDR2 SQIVND (reference sequence). The CDR3 runs to 16 residues. Germline trimming cut 2 bases from V and 3 bases from J; bases unmatched to any gene: 7. The CDR3: CASSIFGGGSYNEQFF. CDR3 DNA sequence: TGTGCCAGTAGTATATTTGGCGGCGGGAGCTACAATGAGCAGTTCTTC.